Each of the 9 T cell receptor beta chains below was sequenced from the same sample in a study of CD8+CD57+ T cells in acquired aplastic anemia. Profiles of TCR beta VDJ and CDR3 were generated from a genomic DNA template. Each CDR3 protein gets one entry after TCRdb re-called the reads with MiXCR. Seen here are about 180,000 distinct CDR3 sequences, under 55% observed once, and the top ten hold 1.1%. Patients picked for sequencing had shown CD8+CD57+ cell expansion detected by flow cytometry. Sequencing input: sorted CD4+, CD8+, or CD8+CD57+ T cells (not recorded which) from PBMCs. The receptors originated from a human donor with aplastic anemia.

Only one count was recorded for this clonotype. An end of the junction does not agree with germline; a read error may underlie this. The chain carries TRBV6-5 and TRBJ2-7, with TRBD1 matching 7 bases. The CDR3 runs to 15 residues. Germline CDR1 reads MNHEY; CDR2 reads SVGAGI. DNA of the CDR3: TGTGCCATCAGTTACGACAGGGCAAGGGCCTACGAGCAGTACTTC. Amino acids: CAISYDRARAYEQYF.

The chain's CDR3 is CASNLRGTEAFF. The CDR3 DNA reads as TGTGCCAGCAACCTCAGGGGGACTGAAGCTTTCTTT. This chain joins TRBV2 and TRBJ1-1; TRBD1 aligns across 7 bases. The CDR3 consists of 12 residues. Germline CDR1 SNHLY, CDR2 FYNNEI. J was trimmed by 5 bases and V by 7 bases; bases with no gene match: 4.

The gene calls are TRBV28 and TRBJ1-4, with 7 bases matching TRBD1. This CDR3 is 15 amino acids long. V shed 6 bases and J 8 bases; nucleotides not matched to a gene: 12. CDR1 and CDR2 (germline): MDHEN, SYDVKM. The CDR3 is CASSLTGAIEEKLFF. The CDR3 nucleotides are TGTGCCAGCAGCCTTACAGGGGCTATCGAAGAAAAACTGTTTTTT.

As DNA, the CDR3 is TGTGCCAGCAGTTACTCTTTTCGTTCGCAGGGCTACGAGCAGTACTTC. As protein: CASSYSFRSQGYEQYF. The V call is TRBV6-5, the J call TRBJ2-7, with D maybe TRBD1 (5 bases). V lost 0 bases to trimming and J lost 3 bases, with 15 bases between them. The length of the CDR3 is 16 residues. Germline loops: CDR1 MNHEY, CDR2 SVGAGI.

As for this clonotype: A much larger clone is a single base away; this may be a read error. The CDR3 nucleotides are TGTGCTAGTGGTTTGCCTCGGTCCGATACGCAGTGTTTT. Its translation is CASGLPRSDTQCF. V usage is TRBV12-5 and J usage is TRBJ2-3; D uncertain. The length of the CDR3 is 13 residues. Germline CDR1 and CDR2: LGHNT and FRNRAP.

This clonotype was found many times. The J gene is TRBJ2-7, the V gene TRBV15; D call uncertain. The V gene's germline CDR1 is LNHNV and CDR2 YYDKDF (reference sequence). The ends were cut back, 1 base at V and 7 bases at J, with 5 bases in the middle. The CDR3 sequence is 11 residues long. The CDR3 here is CATSRGREQYF. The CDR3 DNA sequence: TGTGCCACCAGCAGAGGGAGAGAGCAGTACTTC. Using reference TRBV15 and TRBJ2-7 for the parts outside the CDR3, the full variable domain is DAMVIQNPRYQVTQFGKPVTLSCSQTLNHNVMYWYQQKSSQAPKLLFHYYDKDFNNEADTPDNFQSRRPNTSFCFLDIRSPGLGDTAMYLCATSRGREQYFGPGTRLTVT.

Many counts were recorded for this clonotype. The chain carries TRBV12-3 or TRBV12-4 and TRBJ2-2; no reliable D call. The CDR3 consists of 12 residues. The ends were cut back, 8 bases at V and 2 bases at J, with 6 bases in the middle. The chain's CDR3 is CASQPNTGELFF. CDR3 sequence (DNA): TGTGCCAGCCAACCAAACACCGGGGAGCTGTTTTTT.

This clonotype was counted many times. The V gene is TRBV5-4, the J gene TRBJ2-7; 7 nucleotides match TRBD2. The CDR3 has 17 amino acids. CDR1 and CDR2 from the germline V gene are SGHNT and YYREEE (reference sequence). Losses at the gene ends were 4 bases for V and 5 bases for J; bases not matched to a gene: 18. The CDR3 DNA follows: TGTGCCAGCAGCCCCTCTAGGGTCGGGACTACCTTCCACGAGCAGTACTTC. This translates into CASSPSRVGTTFHEQYF.

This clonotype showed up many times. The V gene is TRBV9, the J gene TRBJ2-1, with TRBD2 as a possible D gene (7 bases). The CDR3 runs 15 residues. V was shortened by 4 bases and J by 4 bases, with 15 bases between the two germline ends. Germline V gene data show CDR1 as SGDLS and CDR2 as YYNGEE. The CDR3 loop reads CASSIRGAGYNEQFF. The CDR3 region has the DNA TGTGCCAGCAGCATCCGGGGGGCCGGTTACAATGAGCAGTTCTTC.